This T cell receptor beta chain originates from a study of cytomegalovirus exposure and HLA in healthy donors. The overall study: A previous analysis identified more than 100 million unique TCR beta sequences derived from some 200 million T cells.

Whole-study results and caveats: Researchers reported in a later analysis that a missense DCLRE1C variant was tied to TCR beta V- and J-gene trimming. In all likelihood, a cluster of highly shared sequence variants was a sequencing artifact. TCR association rates varied by HLA locus in a later analysis, with DRB1 highest and HLA-C lowest.

In regard to this clone: Its antigen is as yet unknown.

Primers: 60 Vbeta forward and 13 Jbeta reverse. Data came from immunoSEQ multiplex PCR; TCRdb stores just in-frame clones and leaves some out. The repertoire consists of 160,000 or so clones, with 81% occurring once and the leading ten covering roughly 4.9%. V was pared by 2 bases and J by 7 bases, with 10 bases of the junction left unmatched. The CDR3 has 16 amino acids. The germline gives CDR1 SGHVS, CDR2 FNYEAQ. The sequenced sample consisted of PBMCs. The chain combines TRBV7-6 with TRBJ2-3; 9 nucleotides match TRBD2. The TCR sequence derives from a woman in her late teens or twenties in good health and CMV-seropositive. DNA for the CDR3: TGTGCCAGCAGCTTAATAGCGGGGGATACCGGGAATACGCAGTATTTT. Protein product: CASSLIAGDTGNTQYF. Using reference TRBV7-6 and TRBJ2-3 for the parts outside the CDR3, the full variable domain is GAGVSQSPRYKVTKRGQDVALRCDPISGHVSLYWYRQALGQGPEFLTYFNYEAQQDKSGLPNDRFSAERPEGSISTLTIQRTEQRDSAMYRCASSLIAGDTGNTQYFGPGTRLTVL.